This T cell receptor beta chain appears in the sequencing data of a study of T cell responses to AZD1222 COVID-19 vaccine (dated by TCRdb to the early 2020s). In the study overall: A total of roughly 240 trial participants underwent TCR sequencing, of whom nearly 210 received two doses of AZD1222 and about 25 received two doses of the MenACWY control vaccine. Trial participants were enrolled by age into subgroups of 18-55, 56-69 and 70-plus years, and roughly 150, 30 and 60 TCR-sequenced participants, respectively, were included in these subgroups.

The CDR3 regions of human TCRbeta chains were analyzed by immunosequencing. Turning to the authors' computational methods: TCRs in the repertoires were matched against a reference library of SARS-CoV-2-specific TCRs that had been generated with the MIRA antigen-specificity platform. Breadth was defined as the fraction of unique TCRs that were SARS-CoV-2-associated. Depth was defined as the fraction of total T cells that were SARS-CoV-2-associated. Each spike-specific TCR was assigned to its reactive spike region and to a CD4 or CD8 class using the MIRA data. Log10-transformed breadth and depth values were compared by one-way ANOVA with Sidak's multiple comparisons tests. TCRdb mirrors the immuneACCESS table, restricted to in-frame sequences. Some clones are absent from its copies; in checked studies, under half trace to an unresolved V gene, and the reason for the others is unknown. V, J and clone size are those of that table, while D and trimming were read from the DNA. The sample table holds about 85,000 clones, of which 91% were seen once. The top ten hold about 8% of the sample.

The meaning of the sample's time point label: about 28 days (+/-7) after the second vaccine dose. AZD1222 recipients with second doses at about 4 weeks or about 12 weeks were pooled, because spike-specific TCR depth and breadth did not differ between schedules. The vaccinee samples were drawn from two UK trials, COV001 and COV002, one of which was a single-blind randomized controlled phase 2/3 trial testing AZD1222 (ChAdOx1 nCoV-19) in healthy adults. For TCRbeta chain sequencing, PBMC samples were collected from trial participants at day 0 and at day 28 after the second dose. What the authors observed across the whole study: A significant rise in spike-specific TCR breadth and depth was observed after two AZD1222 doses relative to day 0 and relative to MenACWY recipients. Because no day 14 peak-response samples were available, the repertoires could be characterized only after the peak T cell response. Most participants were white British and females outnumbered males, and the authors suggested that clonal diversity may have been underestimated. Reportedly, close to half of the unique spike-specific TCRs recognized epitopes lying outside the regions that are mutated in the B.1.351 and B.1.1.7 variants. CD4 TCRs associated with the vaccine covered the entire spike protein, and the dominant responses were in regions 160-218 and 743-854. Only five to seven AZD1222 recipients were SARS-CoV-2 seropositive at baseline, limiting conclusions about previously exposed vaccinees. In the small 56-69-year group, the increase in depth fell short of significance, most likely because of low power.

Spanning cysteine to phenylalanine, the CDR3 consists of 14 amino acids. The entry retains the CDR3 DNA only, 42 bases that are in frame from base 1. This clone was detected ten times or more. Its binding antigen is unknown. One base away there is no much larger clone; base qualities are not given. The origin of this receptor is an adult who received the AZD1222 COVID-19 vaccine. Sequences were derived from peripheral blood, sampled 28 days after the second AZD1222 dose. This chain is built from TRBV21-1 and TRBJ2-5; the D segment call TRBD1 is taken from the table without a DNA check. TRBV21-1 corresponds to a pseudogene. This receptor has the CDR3 CASSKRGIGETQYF. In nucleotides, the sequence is TGTGCCAGCAGCAAAAGGGGGATAGGAGAGACCCAGTACTTC.